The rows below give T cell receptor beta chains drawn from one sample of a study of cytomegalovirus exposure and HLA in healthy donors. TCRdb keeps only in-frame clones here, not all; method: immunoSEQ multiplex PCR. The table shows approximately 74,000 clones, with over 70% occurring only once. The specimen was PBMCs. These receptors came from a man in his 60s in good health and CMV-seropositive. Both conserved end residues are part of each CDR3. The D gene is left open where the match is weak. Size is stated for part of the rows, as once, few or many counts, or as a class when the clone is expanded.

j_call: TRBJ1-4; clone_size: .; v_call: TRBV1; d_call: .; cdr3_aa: CTSGPVVWEKLFF; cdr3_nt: TGCACCAGCGGGCCTGTGGTTTGGGAAAAACTGTTTTTT
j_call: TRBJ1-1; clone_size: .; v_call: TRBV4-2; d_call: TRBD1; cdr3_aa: CASSQQRQGNTEAFF; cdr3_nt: TGTGCCAGCAGCCAACAGAGACAGGGGAACACTGAAGCTTTCTTT
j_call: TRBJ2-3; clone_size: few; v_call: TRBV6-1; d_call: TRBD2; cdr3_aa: CASSGLGLAGGRADTQYF; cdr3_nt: TGTGCCAGCAGTGGCCTGGGACTAGCGGGGGGTAGGGCAGATACGCAGTATTTT
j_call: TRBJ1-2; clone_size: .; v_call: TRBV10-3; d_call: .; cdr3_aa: CAISESALRGSKGYTF; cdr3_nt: TGTGCCATCAGTGAGTCTGCCCTTAGGGGGAGTAAAGGCTACACCTTC
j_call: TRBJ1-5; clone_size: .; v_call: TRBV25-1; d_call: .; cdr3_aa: CASGSTDNQPQHF; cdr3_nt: TGTGCCAGTGGTAGTACTGACAATCAGCCCCAGCATTTT
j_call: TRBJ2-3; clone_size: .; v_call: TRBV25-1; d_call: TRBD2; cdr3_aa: CASSDPLLAGGGDTQYF; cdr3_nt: TGTGCCAGCAGTGACCCCCTCCTAGCGGGAGGGGGTGATACGCAGTATTTT
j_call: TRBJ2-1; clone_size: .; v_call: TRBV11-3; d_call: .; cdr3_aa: CASSLVSNEQFF; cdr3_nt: TGTGCCAGCAGCTTAGTTTCGAATGAGCAGTTCTTC
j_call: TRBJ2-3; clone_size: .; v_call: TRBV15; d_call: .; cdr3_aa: CATSRPGQETDTQYF; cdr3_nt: TGTGCCACCAGCAGGCCGGGACAAGAAACAGATACGCAGTATTTT
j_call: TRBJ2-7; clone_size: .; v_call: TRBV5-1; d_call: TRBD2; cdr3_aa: CASSATAGGPLEQYF; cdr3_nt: TGCGCCAGCAGCGCGACGGCGGGGGGCCCCCTCGAGCAGTACTTC
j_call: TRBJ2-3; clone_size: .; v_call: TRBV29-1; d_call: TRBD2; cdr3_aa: CSARGTSGTDTQYF; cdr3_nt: TGCAGCGCGAGGGGGACTAGCGGCACAGATACGCAGTATTTT
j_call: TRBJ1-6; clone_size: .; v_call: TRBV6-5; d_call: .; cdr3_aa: CASSYSPGHSPLHF; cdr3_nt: TGTGCCAGCAGTTACTCGCCGGGTCATTCACCCCTCCACTTT
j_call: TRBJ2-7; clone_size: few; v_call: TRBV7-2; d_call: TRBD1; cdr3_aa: CASSLDGDRTYEQYF; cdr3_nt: TGTGCCAGCAGCTTAGATGGGGACAGGACCTACGAGCAGTACTTC
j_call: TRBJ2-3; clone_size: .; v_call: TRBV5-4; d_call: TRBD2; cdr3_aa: CASSQGLAGASRTDTQYF; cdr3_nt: TGTGCCAGCAGCCAGGGACTAGCGGGAGCGTCACGCACAGATACGCAGTATTTT
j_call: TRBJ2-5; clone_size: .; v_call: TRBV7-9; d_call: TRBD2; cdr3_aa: CASSRTSGGQETQYF; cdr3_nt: TGTGCCAGCAGCCGTACTAGCGGGGGACAAGAGACCCAGTACTTC
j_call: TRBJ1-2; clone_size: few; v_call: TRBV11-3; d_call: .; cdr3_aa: CASSFSASTGYGYTF; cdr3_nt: TGTGCCAGCAGCTTCTCGGCCTCGACAGGCTATGGCTACACCTTC
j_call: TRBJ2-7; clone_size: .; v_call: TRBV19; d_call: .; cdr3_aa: CASSKGDGTFSSYEQYF; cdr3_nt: TGTGCCAGTAGTAAGGGGGATGGGACCTTTTCCTCCTACGAGCAGTACTTC
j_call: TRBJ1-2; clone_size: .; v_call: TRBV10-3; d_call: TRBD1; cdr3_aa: CAISATGARYGYTF; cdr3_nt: TGTGCCATCTCCGCGACAGGGGCCCGCTATGGCTACACCTTC
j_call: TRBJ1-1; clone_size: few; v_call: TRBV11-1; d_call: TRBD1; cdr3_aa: CASSLDGTGLNTEAFF; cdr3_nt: TGTGCCAGCAGCTTAGACGGGACAGGTTTGAACACTGAAGCTTTCTTT
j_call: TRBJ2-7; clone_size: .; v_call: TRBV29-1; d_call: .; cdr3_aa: CSAQVGRGSYEQYF; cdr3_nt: TGCAGCGCCCAAGTTGGGCGGGGCTCCTACGAGCAGTACTTC
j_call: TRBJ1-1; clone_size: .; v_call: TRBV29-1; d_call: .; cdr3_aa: CSVDSYTEAFF; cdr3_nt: TGCAGCGTTGATTCATACACTGAAGCTTTCTTT
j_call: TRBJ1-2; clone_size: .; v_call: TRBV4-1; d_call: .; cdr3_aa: CASSQGYDRTNYGYTF; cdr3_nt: TGCGCCAGCAGCCAAGGATACGACAGGACAAACTATGGCTACACCTTC
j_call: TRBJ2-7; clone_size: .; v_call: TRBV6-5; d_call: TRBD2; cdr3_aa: CASSSETSGRLGEQYF; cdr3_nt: TGTGCCAGCAGTTCCGAAACTAGCGGGAGACTCGGCGAGCAGTACTTC
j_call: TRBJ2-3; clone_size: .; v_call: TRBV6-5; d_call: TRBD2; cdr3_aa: CASSYSTAGGVGTQYF; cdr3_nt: TGTGCCAGCAGTTACTCGACTGCGGGAGGTGTGGGTACGCAGTATTTT
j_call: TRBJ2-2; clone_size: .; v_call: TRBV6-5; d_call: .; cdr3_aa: CASSPGGSTGELFF; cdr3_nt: TGTGCCAGCAGTCCCGGGGGTTCCACCGGGGAGCTGTTTTTT
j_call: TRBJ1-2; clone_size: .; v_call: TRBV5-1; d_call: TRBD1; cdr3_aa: CASSLAPGQGDYGYTF; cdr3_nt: TGCGCCAGCAGCTTGGCCCCGGGACAGGGGGACTATGGCTACACCTTC
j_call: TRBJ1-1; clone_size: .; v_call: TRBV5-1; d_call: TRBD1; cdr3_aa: CASSLIPGTGNTEAFF; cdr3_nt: TGCGCCAGCAGCTTGATTCCCGGGACAGGGAACACTGAAGCTTTCTTT
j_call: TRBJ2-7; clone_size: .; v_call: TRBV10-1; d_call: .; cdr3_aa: CASSESGQREQYF; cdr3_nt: TGCGCCAGCAGTGAATCGGGACAACGGGAGCAGTACTTC
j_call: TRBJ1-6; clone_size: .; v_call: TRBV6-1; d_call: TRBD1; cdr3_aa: CASSAGQGGNSPLHF; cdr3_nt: TGTGCCAGCAGTGCCGGACAGGGGGGGAATTCACCCCTCCACTTT
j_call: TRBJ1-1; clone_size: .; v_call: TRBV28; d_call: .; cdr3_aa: CASSLGGLNTEAFF; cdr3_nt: TGTGCCAGCAGTTTGGGGGGGTTGAACACTGAAGCTTTCTTT
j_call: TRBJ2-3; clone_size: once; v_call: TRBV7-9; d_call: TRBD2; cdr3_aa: CAGVMGGGPSDTQYF; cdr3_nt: TGTGCCGGGGTCATGGGGGGAGGGCCTTCAGATACGCAGTATTTT
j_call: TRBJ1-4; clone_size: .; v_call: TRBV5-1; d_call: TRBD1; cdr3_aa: CASSSLAGTGYEKLFF; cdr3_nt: TGCGCCAGCAGTTCGCTCGCTGGGACAGGGTATGAAAAACTGTTTTTT
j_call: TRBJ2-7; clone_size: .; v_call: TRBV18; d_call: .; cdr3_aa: CASSAYLYEQYF; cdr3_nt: TGTGCCAGCTCAGCCTACCTGTACGAGCAGTACTTC
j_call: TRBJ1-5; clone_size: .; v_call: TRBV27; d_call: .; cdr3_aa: CASSLLGRGGSNQPQHF; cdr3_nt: TGTGCCAGCAGTTTATTGGGCAGGGGTGGTAGCAATCAGCCCCAGCATTTT
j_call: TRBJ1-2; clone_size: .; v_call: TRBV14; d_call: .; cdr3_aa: CASSQDQYGYTF; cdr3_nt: TGTGCCAGCAGCCAAGACCAGTATGGCTACACCTTC
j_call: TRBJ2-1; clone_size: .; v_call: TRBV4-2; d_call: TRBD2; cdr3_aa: CASSQAGGRNEQFF; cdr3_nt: TGTGCCAGCAGCCAAGCGGGAGGTCGGAATGAGCAGTTCTTC
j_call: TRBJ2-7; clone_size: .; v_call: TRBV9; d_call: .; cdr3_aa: CASSVGQSSYEQYF; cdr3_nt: TGTGCCAGCAGCGTAGGGCAGTCTAGCTACGAGCAGTACTTC
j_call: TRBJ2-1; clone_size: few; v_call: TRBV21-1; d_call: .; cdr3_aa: CAELPGHMGNEQFF; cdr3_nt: TGTGCCGAATTGCCAGGCCACATGGGCAATGAGCAGTTCTTC
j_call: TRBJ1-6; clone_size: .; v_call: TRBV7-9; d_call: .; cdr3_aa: CASSPGGVGNSPLHF; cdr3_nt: TGTGCCAGCAGCCCCGGAGGGGTTGGGAATTCACCCCTCCACTTT
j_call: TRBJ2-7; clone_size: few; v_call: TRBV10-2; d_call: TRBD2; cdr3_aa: CASTYSGGRGEQYF; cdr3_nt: TGCGCCAGCACTTATAGCGGGGGACGTGGCGAGCAGTACTTC
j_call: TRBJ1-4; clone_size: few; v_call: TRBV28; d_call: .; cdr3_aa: CASSFEGGNEKLFF; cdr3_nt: TGTGCCAGCAGTTTTGAAGGGGGAAATGAAAAACTGTTTTTT
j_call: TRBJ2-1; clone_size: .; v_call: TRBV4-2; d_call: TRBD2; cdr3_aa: CASSQSKTGGPDEQFF; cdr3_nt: TGTGCCAGCAGCCAATCGAAAACGGGAGGGCCGGATGAGCAGTTCTTC
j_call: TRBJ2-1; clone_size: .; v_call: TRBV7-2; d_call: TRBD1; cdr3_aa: CASSQIGTGQLYNEQFF; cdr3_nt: TGTGCCAGCAGCCAAATCGGGACAGGGCAATTATACAATGAGCAGTTCTTC
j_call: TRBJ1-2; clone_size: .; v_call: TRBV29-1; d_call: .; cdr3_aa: CSVTIAGRSDYGYTF; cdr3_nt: TGCAGCGTTACAATCGCGGGACGTTCCGACTATGGCTACACCTTC
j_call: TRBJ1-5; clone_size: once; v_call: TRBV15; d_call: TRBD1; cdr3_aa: CATSRAGQGVSQPQHF; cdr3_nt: TGTGCCACCAGCAGGGCGGGACAGGGGGTATCTCAGCCCCAGCATTTT
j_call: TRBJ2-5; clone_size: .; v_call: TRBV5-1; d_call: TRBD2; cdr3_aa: CASMALGTSGLGYQETQYF; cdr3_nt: TGCGCCAGCATGGCCCTTGGGACTAGCGGGCTTGGATATCAAGAGACCCAGTACTTC
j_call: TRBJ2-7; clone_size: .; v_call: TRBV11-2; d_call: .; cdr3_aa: CASSLNAGYYEQYF; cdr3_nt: TGTGCCAGCAGCTTAAACGCAGGGTACTACGAGCAGTACTTC
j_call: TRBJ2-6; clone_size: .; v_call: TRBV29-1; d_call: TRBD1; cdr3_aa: CSVSQGTGANVLTF; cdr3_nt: TGCAGCGTTTCACAGGGGACTGGGGCCAACGTCCTGACTTTC
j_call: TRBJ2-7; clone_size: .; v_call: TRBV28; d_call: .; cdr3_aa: CASRNSHLDYEQYF; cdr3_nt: TGTGCCAGCAGAAATTCGCACCTAGACTACGAGCAGTACTTC
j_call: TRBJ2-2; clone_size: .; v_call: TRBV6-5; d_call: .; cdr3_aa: CASSYLDSTNTGELFF; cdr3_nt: TGTGCCAGCAGTTATCTCGACAGCACGAACACCGGGGAGCTGTTTTTT
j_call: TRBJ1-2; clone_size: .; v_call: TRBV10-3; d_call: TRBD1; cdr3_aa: CAIRMDRGGGYTF; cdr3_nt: TGTGCCATCAGGATGGACAGGGGAGGTGGCTACACCTTC
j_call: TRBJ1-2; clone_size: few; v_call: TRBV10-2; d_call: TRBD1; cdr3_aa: CASGQGTNYGYTF; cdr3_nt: TGCGCCAGCGGACAGGGCACTAACTATGGCTACACCTTC
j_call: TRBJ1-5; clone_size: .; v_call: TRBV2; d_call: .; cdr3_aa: CASNRGGGNQPQHF; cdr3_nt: TGTGCCAGCAATAGGGGTGGAGGCAATCAGCCCCAGCATTTT
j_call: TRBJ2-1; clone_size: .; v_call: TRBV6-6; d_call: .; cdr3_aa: CASSYSRLNNEQFF; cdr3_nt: TGTGCCAGCAGTTACTCGCGGCTTAACAATGAGCAGTTCTTC
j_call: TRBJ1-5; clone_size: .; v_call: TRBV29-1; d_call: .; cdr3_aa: CSVAQGSSNQPQHF; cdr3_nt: TGCAGCGTTGCGCAGGGTTCCAGCAATCAGCCCCAGCATTTT